This record covers a single T cell receptor beta chain. The source of the sample is a study of blood T cell repertoires in COVID-19. Trimming stripped 8 bases from V and 9 bases from J, with 17 bases between. This CDR3 region has 14 residues. CDR1 is MNHEY and CDR2 is SMNVEV in the germline V gene (reference sequence). Generated by immunoSEQ multiplex PCR, the TCRdb table keeps only in-frame clones and is missing some. Altogether approximately 54,000 clones are present, roughly 80% being singletons, with the ten largest covering over 4%. This sequence originates from a woman aged 60 to 75 with acute or convalescent COVID-19. V gene TRBV27 combines with J gene TRBJ1-6; D ambiguous. Input material: peripheral blood. The CDR3 sequence is CASGGLEGSSPLHF. The DNA of the CDR3 is TGTGCCAGCGGCGGACTCGAGGGAAGTTCACCCCTCCACTTT.